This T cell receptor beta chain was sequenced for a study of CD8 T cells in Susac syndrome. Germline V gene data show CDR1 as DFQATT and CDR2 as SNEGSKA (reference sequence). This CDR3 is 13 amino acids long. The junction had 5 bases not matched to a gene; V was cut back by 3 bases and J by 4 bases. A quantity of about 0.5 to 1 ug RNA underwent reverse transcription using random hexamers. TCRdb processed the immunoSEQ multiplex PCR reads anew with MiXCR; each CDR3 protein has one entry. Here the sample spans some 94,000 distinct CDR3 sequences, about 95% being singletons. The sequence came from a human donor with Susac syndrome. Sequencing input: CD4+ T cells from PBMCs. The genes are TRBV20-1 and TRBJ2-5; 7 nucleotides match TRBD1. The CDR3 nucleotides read TGCAGTGCTAGGCTGACAGGGACAGAGACCCAGTACTTC. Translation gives CSARLTGTETQYF.